These 3 T cell receptor beta chains were sequenced from one sample in a study of blood T cell repertoires in COVID-19. The method was immunoSEQ multiplex PCR; TCRdb's version includes in-frame clones alone and lacks a portion of them. This sample has over 150,000 clones; under 90% occur once, and the top ten carry roughly 7%. The sequencing sample was made of peripheral blood. Every receptor here comes from a human donor in a cohort sampled during active COVID-19.

In its sample, this clone was seen once. The rearrangement uses TRBV19 and TRBJ2-1; TRBD2 might be the D (5 bases). From germline, CDR1 is LNHDA and CDR2 SQIVND (reference sequence). V shed 2 bases and J shed 0 bases, with 11 bases lying between them. This CDR3 is built from 16 residues. The CDR3 loop is CASSISAGSSYNEQFF. The CDR3, as DNA: TGTGCCAGTAGTATATCGGCGGGTAGCTCCTACAATGAGCAGTTCTTC.

The V gene is TRBV11-2, the J gene TRBJ2-2; possibly TRBD1 for D (5 bases). Germline V gene sequence: CDR1 SGHAT, CDR2 FQNNGV. This CDR3 comprises 16 residues. V was shortened by 6 bases and J by 6 bases, with 20 bases between the two germline ends. The CDR3 DNA reads as TGTGCCAGCAGGCTGGCCGGTTCAGGGCTGGCCGGGGAGCTGTTTTTT. Residues: CASRLAGSGLAGELFF.

The chain combines TRBV18 with TRBJ2-3; TRBD1 matches 8 bases. Germline values: CDR1 KGHSH, CDR2 LQKENI. V lost 6 bases to trimming and J lost 3 bases; unmatched junction nucleotides: 8. CDR3 length: 15 residues. CDR3 loop: CASSAARQGTDTQYF. DNA for the CDR3: TGTGCCAGCTCCGCCGCCCGACAGGGGACAGATACGCAGTATTTT.